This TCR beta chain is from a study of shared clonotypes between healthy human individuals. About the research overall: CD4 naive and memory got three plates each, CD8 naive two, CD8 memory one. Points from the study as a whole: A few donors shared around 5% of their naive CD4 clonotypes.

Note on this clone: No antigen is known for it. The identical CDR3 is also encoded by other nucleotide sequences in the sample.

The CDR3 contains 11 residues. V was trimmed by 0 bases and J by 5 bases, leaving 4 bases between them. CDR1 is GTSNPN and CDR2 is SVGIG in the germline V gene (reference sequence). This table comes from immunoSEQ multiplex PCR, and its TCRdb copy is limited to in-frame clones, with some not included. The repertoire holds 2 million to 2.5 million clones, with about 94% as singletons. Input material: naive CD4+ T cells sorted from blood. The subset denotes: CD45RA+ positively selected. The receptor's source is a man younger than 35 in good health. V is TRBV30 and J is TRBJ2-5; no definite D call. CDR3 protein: CAWSVGETQYF. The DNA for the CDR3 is TGTGCCTGGAGTGTTGGGGAGACCCAGTACTTC.